This T cell receptor beta chain was captured in a study of blood T cell repertoires in COVID-19. The table came from immunoSEQ multiplex PCR; TCRdb's copy has only in-frame clones and leaves some out. Among some 340,000 clones listed, roughly 87% were seen once. Per germline, CDR1 SGDLS and CDR2 YYNGEE. The CDR3 extends over 13 amino acids. Between the trimmed V and J ends, which lost 4 bases and 1 base, there was a span of 5 bases. V and J are TRBV9 and TRBJ2-2; D is unclear. This sequence was found in a woman in her 50s who had recovered from COVID-19. The sequenced sample consisted of PBMCs or T cells enriched from blood (not recorded which). The CDR3: CASSRQNTGELFF. CDR3 bases: TGTGCCAGCAGCCGACAGAACACCGGGGAGCTGTTTTTT.